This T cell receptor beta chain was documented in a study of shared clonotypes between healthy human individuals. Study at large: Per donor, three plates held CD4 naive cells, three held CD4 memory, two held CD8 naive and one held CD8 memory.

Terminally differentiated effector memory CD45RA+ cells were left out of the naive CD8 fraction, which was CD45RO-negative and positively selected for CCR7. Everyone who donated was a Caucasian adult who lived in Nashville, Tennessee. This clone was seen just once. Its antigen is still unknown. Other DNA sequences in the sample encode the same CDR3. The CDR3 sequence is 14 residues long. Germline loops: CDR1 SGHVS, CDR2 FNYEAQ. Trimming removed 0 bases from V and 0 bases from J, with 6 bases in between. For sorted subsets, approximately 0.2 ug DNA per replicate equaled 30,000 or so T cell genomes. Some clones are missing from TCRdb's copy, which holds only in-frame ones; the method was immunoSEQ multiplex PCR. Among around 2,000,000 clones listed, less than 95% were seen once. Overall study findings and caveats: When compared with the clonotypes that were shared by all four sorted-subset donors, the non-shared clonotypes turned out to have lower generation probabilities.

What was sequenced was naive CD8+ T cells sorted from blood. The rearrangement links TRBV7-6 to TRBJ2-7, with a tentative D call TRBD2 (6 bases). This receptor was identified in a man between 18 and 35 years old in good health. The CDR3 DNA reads TGTGCCAGCAGCTTAGCGGGGGGCTCCTACGAGCAGTACTTC. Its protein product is CASSLAGGSYEQYF.